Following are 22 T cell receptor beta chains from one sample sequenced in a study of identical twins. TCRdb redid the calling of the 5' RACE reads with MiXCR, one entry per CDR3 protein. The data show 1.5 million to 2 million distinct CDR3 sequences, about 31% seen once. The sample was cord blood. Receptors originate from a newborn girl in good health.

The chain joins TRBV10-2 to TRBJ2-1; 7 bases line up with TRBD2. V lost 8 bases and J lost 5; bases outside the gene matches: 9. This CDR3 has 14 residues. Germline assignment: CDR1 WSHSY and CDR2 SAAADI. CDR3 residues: CASRSGGRHNEQFF. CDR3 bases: TGCGCCAGCCGCTCGGGGGGAAGGCACAATGAGCAGTTCTTC.

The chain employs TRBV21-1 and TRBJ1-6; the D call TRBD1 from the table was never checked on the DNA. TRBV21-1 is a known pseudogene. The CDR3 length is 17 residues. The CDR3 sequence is CASSKGPHGTGGKPLHF. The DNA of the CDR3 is TGTGCCAGCAGCAAAGGTCCCCACGGGACAGGGGGCAAACCCCTCCACTTT.

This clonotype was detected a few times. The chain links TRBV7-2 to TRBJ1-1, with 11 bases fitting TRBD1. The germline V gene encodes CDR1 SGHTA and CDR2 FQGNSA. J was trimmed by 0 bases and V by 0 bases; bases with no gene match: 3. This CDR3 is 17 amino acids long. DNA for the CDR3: TGTGCCAGCAGCTTAGCGGGACAGGGGGTGATGAACACTGAAGCTTTCTTT. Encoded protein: CASSLAGQGVMNTEAFF.

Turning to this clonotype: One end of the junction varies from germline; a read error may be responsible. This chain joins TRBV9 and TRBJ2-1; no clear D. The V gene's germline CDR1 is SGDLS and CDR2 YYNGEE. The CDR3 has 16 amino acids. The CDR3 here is CASGVAIRSSYNEQFF. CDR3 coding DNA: TGTGCCAGCGGCGTAGCTATTCGTAGCTCCTACAATGAGCAGTTCTTC.

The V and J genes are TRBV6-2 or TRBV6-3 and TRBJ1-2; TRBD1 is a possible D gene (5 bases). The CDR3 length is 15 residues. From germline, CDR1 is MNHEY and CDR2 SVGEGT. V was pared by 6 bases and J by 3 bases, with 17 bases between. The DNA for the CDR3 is TGTGCCAGCAGGGCCGCCGGGGGGAAAGACTATGGCTACACCTTC. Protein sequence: CASRAAGGKDYGYTF.

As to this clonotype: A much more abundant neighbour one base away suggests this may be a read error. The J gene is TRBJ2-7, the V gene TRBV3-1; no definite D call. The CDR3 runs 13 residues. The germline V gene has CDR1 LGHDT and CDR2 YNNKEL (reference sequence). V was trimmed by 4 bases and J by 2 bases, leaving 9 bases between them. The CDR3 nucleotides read TGTGCCAGCAGCCGAGGTGTCACCTACGAGCAGTACTTC. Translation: CASSRGVTYEQYF.

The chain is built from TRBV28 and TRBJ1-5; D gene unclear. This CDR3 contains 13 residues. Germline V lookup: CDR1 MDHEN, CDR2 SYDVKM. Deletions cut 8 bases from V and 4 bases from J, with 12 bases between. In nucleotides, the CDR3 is TGTGCCAGCCTAACGGTGGGGAATCAGCCCCAGCATTTT. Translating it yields CASLTVGNQPQHF.

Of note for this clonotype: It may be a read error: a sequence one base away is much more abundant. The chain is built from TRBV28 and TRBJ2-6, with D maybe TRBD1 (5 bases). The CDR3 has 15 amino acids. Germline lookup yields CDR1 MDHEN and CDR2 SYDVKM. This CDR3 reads CASSPYRSGADVLTF. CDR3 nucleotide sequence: TGTGCCAGCAGTCCCTATCGCTCTGGGGCCGACGTCCTGACTTTC.

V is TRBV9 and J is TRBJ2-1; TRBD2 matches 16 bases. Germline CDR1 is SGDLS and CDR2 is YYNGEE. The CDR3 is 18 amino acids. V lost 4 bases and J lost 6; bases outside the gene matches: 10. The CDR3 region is CASSMPGLAGGPGNEQFF. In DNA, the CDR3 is TGTGCCAGCAGCATGCCGGGACTAGCGGGAGGGCCCGGCAATGAGCAGTTCTTC.

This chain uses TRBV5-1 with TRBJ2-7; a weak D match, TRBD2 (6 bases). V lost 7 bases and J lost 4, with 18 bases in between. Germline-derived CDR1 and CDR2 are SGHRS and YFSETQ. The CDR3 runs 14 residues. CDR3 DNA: TGCGCCAGCGCGTTACCCGGGAGCCCATACGAGCAGTACTTC. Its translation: CASALPGSPYEQYF.

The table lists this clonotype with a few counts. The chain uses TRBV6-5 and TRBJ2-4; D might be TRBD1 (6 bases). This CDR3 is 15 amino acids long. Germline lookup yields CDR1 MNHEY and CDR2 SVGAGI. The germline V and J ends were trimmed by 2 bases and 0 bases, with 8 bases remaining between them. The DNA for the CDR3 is TGTGCCAGCAGTTACACAGGGCTAGCCAAAAACATTCAGTACTTC. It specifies CASSYTGLAKNIQYF.

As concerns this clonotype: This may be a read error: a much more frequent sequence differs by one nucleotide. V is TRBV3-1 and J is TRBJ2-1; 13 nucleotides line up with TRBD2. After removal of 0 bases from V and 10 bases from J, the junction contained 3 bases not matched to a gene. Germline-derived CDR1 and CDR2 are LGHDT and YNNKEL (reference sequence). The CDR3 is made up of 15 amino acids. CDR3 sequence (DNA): TGTGCCAGCAGCCAAGATGGACTAGCGGGAGACGAGCAGTTCTTC. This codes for CASSQDGLAGDEQFF.

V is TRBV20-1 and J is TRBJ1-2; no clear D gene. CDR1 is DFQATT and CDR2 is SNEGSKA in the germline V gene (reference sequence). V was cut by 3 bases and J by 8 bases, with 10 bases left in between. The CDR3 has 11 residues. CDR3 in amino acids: CSASYKNGYTF. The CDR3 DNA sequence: TGCAGTGCTAGCTATAAGAACGGCTACACCTTC.

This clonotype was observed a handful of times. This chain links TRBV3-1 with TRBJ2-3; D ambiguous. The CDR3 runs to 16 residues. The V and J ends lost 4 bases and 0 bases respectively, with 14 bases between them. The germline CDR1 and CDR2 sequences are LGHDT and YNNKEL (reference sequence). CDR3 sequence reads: CASSRTTVPSTDTQYF. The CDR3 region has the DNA TGTGCCAGCAGCCGGACGACGGTACCTAGCACAGATACGCAGTATTTT.

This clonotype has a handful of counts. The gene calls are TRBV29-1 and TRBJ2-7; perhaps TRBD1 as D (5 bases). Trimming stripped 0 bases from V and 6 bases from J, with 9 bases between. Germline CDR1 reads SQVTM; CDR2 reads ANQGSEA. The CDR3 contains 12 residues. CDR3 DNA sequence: TGCAGCGTTGAAGATTGGGGCGGCGAGCAGTACTTC. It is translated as CSVEDWGGEQYF.

CDR3 in amino acids: CSARPSGYEQYF. The CDR3 nucleotides are TGCAGTGCTAGACCCTCTGGGTACGAGCAGTACTTC. This sequence joins TRBV20-1 and TRBJ2-7; D unclear. Germline V gene lookup returns CDR1 DFQATT and CDR2 SNEGSKA (reference sequence). The CDR3 is 12 residues long. Trimming stripped 2 bases from V and 4 bases from J, with 9 bases between.

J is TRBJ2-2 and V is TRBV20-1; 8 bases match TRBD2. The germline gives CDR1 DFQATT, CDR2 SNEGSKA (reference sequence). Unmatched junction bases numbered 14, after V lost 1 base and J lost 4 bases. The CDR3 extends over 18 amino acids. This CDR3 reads CSARGWDEGLAGTGELFF. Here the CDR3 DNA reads TGCAGTGCTAGAGGATGGGATGAAGGACTAGCAGGCACCGGGGAGCTGTTTTTT.

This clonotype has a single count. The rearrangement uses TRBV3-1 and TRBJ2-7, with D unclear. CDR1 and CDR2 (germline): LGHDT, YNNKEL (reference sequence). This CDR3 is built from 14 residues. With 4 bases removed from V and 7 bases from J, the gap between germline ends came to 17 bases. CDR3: CASSPPLLGNEQYF. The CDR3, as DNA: TGTGCCAGCAGCCCCCCTTTGTTGGGCAATGAGCAGTACTTC.

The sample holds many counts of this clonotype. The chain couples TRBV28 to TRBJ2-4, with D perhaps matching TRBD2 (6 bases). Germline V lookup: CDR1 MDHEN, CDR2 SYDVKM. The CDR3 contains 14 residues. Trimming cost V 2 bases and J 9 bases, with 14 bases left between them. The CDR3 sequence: CASSLGGTGSIQYF. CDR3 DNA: TGTGCCAGCAGTTTAGGAGGGACTGGGAGCATTCAGTACTTC.

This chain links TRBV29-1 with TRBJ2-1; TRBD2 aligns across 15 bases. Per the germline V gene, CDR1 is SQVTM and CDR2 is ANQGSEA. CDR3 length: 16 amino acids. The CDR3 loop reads CGAAGLAGGWYNEQFF. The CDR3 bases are TGCGGCGCCGCGGGACTAGCGGGAGGTTGGTACAATGAGCAGTTCTTC.

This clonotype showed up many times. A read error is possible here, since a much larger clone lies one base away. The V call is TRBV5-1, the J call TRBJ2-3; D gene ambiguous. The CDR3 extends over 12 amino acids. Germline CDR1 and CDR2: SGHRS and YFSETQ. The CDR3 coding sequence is TGTGCCAGCAGACCGGGCACAGATACGCAGTATTTT. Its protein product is CASRPGTDTQYF.

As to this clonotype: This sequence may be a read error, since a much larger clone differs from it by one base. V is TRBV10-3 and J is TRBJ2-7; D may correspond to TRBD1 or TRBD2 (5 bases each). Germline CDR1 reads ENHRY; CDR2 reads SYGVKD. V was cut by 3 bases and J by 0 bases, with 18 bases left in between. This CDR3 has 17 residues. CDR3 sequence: CAISERGPALSSYEQYF. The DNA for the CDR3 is TGTGCCATCAGTGAACGGGGCCCAGCATTAAGCTCCTACGAGCAGTACTTC.